These T cell receptor beta chains were read from a single sample in a study of spatial heterogeneity in lung cancer. TCRdb re-called the 5' RACE reads with MiXCR, one entry per CDR3 protein. The profile shows about 18,000 distinct CDR3 sequences, around 6.5% of them singletons. The source was lung tumor tissue, collected at surgery. All receptors derive from a female donor with early-stage non-small cell lung cancer. CDR3s include the opening cysteine and the closing phenylalanine or tryptophan. A D gene is named only where the DNA matches it firmly. Where a row states a size, it is once, few, many or the class of an expanded clone; other rows omit it.

D: -; size: many; J: TRBJ2-3; length: 15; V: TRBV29-1; DNA: TGCAGCGTCCAAGGGGTCGGGGGAAGCACAGATACGCAGTATTTT; CDR3: CSVQGVGGSTDTQYF
D: TRBD2; size: few; J: TRBJ2-5; length: 16; V: TRBV7-2; DNA: TGTGCCAGCAGCTTAGCACTAGCGGGGGACCAAGAGACCCAGTACTTC; CDR3: CASSLALAGDQETQYF
D: TRBD1; size: many; J: TRBJ1-2; length: 14; V: TRBV6-2/TRBV6-3; DNA: TGTGCCAGCAGAGGAGCCGACAGGGTGTACGGCTACACCTTC; CDR3: CASRGADRVYGYTF
D: -; size: many; J: TRBJ1-2; length: 10; V: TRBV20-1; DNA: TGCAGTGCTCCATGGAAGAGCTACACCTTC; CDR3: CSAPWKSYTF
D: -; size: -; J: TRBJ2-5; length: 14; V: TRBV19; DNA: TGTGCCAGTAGTATAGGCCCCTCCCAAGAGACCCAGTACTTC; CDR3: CASSIGPSQETQYF
D: TRBD2; size: many; J: TRBJ2-3; length: 17; V: TRBV3-1; DNA: TGTGCCAGCAGCCAAGTTGGTGGCGGGGGGGCGTCAGATACGCAGTATTTT; CDR3: CASSQVGGGGASDTQYF
D: -; size: many; J: TRBJ1-1; length: 12; V: TRBV12-3/TRBV12-4; DNA: TGTGCCAGCAGGGTACAGAACACTGAAGCTTTCTTT; CDR3: CASRVQNTEAFF
D: -; size: many; J: TRBJ1-1; length: 13; V: TRBV20-1; DNA: TGCAGTGCTGCGCGGGGGGGGGACACTGAAGCTTTCTTT; CDR3: CSAARGGDTEAFF
D: TRBD2; size: many; J: TRBJ2-5; length: 14; V: TRBV5-6; DNA: TGTGCCAGCAGCGACGTAGCGGGGAAAGAGACCCAGTACTTC; CDR3: CASSDVAGKETQYF
D: -; size: many; J: TRBJ2-1; length: 15; V: TRBV21-1; DNA: TGTGCCAGCAAGTCGGGACTCCCCGGGCTGGGTGAGCAGTTCTTC; CDR3: CASKSGLPGLGEQFF
D: -; size: many; J: TRBJ2-3; length: 15; V: TRBV5-1; DNA: TGCGCCAGCAGCTTGCGGGGGACAGCCGGGGATACGCAGTATTTT; CDR3: CASSLRGTAGDTQYF
D: -; size: many; J: TRBJ1-5; length: 15; V: TRBV19; DNA: TGTGCCAGTAGTGACCGTTGGGCGAGCAATCAGCCCCAGCATTTT; CDR3: CASSDRWASNQPQHF
D: -; size: few; J: TRBJ2-7; length: 14; V: TRBV4-1; DNA: TGCGCCAACAGCCAAGGGATCCTAGCTACCGAGCAGTACTTC; CDR3: CANSQGILATEQYF
D: -; size: many; J: TRBJ2-1; length: 17; V: TRBV2; DNA: TGTGCCAGCAGTGAAGCGCTTGCGCAATCCCGGCGGGATGAGCAGTTCTTC; CDR3: CASSEALAQSRRDEQFF
D: -; size: many; J: TRBJ2-1; length: 13; V: TRBV7-3; DNA: TGTGCCAGCAGCTTAGCTGGGGAGAATGAGCAGTTCTTC; CDR3: CASSLAGENEQFF
D: -; size: few; J: TRBJ2-7; length: 15; V: TRBV5-4; DNA: TGTGCCAGCAGCTTGGTGGGGCAGGGAAGCAGCGAGCAGTACTTC; CDR3: CASSLVGQGSSEQYF
D: TRBD2; size: medium-sized; J: TRBJ2-3; length: 15; V: TRBV20-1; DNA: TGCAGTGCGACAGGGACTAGCGGGGTTTTGGATACGCAGTATTTT; CDR3: CSATGTSGVLDTQYF
D: TRBD1; size: medium-sized; J: TRBJ2-1; length: 14; V: TRBV10-3; DNA: TGTGCCATCAGTGCGGACAGGGCGTACAATGAGCAGTTCTTC; CDR3: CAISADRAYNEQFF
D: TRBD2; size: -; J: TRBJ2-3; length: 19; V: TRBV20-1; DNA: TGCAGTGCTAGAAACCTATGGGAAGCGGGGGGTATACGCACAGATACGCAGTATTTT; CDR3: CSARNLWEAGGIRTDTQYF
D: -; size: medium-sized; J: TRBJ2-2; length: 16; V: TRBV7-8; DNA: TGTGCCAGCAGCTTACGAACAGGATTAAACACCGGGGAGCTGTTTTTT; CDR3: CASSLRTGLNTGELFF
D: TRBD1; size: -; J: TRBJ2-7; length: 16; V: TRBV6-2/TRBV6-3; DNA: TGTGCCAGCAGTTTTACCCCGGGACAGGGACGGGACGAGCAGTACTTC; CDR3: CASSFTPGQGRDEQYF
D: -; size: many; J: TRBJ2-7; length: 15; V: TRBV7-6; DNA: TGTGCCAGCAGCGTCCGTCAGGGTGGGAGCTACGAGCAGTACTTC; CDR3: CASSVRQGGSYEQYF
D: -; size: few; J: TRBJ2-2; length: 15; V: TRBV19; DNA: TGTGCCAGTATACCCAGGGGGGCCGGCACCGGGGAGCTGTTTTTT; CDR3: CASIPRGAGTGELFF
D: TRBD2; size: many; J: TRBJ2-4; length: 14; V: TRBV29-1; DNA: TGCAGCACCTCCGATAGCGGGGGGCCAAACATTCAGTACTTC; CDR3: CSTSDSGGPNIQYF
D: -; size: many; J: TRBJ2-2; length: 12; V: TRBV30; DNA: TGTGCCTGGAACGAGGGTATCGGGGAGCTGTTTTTT; CDR3: CAWNEGIGELFF
D: TRBD1; size: many; J: TRBJ1-5; length: 14; V: TRBV5-1; DNA: TGCGCCAGCAGCTACGACAGGGGATCTCAGCCCCAGCATTTT; CDR3: CASSYDRGSQPQHF
D: -; size: many; J: TRBJ1-4; length: 14; V: TRBV4-3; DNA: TGCGCCAGCAGCCAAGAAGGAAGGGCGGAAAAACTGTTTTTT; CDR3: CASSQEGRAEKLFF
D: TRBD1; size: many; J: TRBJ1-5; length: 16; V: TRBV7-2; DNA: TGTGCCAGCAGCCTCGACCTGACAGGGGGGGGTCAGCCCCAGCATTTT; CDR3: CASSLDLTGGGQPQHF
D: -; size: many; J: TRBJ2-7; length: 17; V: TRBV4-2; DNA: TGTGCCAGCAGCCAATCAAGAGGACTACCGAGACCCTACGAGCAGTACTTC; CDR3: CASSQSRGLPRPYEQYF